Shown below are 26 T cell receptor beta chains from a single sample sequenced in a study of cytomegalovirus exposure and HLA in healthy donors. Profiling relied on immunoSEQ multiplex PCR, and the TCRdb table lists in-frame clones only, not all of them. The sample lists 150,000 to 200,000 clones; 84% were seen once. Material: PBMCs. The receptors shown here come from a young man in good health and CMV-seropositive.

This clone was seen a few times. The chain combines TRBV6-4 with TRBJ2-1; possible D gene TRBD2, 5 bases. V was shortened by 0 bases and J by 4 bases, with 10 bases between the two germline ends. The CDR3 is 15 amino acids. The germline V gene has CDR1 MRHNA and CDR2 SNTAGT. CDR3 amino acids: CASSDSAGDYNEQFF. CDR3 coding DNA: TGTGCCAGCAGTGACTCCGCGGGCGATTACAATGAGCAGTTCTTC.

The chain's CDR3 is CASSIAPGQGWYEQYF. DNA for the CDR3: TGTGCCAGTAGTATAGCCCCGGGACAGGGGTGGTACGAGCAGTACTTC. The V and J genes are TRBV19 and TRBJ2-7, with TRBD1 identical over 10 bases. J lost 4 bases, V lost 1 base, and 7 bases had no gene match. Germline assignment: CDR1 LNHDA and CDR2 SQIVND (reference sequence). The CDR3 contains 16 residues.

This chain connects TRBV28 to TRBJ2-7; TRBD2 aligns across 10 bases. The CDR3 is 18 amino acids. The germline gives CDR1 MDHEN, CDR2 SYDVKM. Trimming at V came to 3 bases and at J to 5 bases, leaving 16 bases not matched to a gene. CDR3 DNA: TGTGCCAGCAGTTTGGGAGCGGGAGGGCCCTCTAGGTTCCACGAGCAGTACTTC. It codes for CASSLGAGGPSRFHEQYF.

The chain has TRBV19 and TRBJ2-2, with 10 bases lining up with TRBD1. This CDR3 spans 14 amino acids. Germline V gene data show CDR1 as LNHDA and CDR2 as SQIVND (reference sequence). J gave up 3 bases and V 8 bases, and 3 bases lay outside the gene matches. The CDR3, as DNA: TGTGCCAGTCCCGGACAGGGGGACACCGGGGAGCTGTTTTTT. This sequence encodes CASPGQGDTGELFF.

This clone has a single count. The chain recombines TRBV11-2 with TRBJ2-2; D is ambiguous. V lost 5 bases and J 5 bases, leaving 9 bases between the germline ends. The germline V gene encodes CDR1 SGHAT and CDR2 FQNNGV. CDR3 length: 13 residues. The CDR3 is CASSLRRTGELFF. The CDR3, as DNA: TGTGCCAGCAGCCTGAGGAGAACCGGGGAGCTGTTTTTT.

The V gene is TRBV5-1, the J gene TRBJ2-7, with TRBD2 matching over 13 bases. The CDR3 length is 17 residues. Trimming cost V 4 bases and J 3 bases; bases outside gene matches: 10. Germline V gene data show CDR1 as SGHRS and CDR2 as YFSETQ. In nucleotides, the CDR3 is TGCGCCAGCAGCCGGGATGGACTAGCGGGAGTTATCTACGAGCAGTACTTC. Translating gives CASSRDGLAGVIYEQYF.

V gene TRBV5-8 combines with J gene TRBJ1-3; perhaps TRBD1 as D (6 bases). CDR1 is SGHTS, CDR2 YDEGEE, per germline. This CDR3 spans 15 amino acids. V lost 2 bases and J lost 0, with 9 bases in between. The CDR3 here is CASSFGQHSGNTIYF. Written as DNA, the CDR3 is TGTGCCAGCAGCTTTGGACAGCACTCTGGAAACACCATATATTTT. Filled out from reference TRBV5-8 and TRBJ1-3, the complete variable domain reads EAGVTQSPTHLIKTRGQQATLRCSPISGHTSVYWYQQALGLGLQFLLWYDEGEERNRGNFPPRFSGRQFPNYSSELNVNALELEDSALYLCASSFGQHSGNTIYFGEGSWLTVV.

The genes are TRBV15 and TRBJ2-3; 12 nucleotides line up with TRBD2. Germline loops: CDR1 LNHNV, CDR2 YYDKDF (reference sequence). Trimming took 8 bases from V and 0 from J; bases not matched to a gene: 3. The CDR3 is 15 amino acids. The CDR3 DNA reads TGTGCCACCGGTGGACTAGCGGGAAGCACAGATACGCAGTATTTT. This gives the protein CATGGLAGSTDTQYF.

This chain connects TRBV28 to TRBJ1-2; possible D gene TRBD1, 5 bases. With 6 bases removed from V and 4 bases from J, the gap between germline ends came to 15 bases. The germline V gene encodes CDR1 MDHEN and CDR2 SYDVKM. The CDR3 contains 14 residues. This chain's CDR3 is CASRVAGGIYGYTF. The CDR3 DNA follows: TGTGCCAGCAGAGTGGCCGGGGGGATCTATGGCTACACCTTC.

As DNA, the CDR3 is TGTGCCAGCAGCGAGGGGGACAGGGGGCCAGATACGCAGTATTTT. Its protein product is CASSEGDRGPDTQYF. The chain recombines TRBV9 with TRBJ2-3; 12 bases fit TRBD1. The CDR3 loop spans 15 amino acids. Germline values: CDR1 SGDLS, CDR2 YYNGEE. V shed 3 bases, J shed 4 bases, and the junction held 3 bases outside the gene matches.

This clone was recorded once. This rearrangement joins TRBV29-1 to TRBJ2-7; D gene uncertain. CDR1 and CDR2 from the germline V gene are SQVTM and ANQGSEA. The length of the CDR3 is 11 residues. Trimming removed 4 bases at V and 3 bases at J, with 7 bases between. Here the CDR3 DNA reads TGCAGCGTTGTCGCCAGCTACGAGCAGTACTTC. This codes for CSVVASYEQYF.

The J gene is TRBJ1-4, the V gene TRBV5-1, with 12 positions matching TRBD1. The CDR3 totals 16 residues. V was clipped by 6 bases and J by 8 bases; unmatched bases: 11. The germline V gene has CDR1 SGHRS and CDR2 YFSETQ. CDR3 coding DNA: TGCGCCAGCACCGTTGGGACAGGGGGCTACGGGGAAAAACTGTTTTTT. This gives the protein CASTVGTGGYGEKLFF.

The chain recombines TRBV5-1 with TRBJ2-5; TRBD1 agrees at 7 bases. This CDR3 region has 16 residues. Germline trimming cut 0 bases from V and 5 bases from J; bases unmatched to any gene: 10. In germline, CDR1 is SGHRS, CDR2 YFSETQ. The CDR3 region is CASSLGSTGDGETQYF. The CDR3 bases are TGCGCCAGCAGCTTGGGGTCAACAGGGGATGGGGAGACCCAGTACTTC.

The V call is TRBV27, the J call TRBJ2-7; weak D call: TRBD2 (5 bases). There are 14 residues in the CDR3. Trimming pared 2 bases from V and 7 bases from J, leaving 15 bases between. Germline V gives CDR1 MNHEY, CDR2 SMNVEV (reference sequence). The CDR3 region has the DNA TGTGCCAGCAGTTTAGCCGGGGTCGGCGGGGAGCAGTACTTC. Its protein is CASSLAGVGGEQYF.

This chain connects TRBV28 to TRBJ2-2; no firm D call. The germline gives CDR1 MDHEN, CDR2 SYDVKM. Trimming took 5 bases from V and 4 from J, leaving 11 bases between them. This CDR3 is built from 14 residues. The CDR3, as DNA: TGTGCCAGCAGTCCTAACAGATCCACCGGGGAGCTGTTTTTT. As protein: CASSPNRSTGELFF.

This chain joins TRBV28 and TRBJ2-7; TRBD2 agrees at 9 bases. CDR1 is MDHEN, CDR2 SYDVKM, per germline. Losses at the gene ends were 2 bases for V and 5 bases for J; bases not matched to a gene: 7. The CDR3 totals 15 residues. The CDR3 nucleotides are TGTGCCAGCAGTTTACGAAGCGGGAGGTCCCACGAGCAGTACTTC. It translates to CASSLRSGRSHEQYF.

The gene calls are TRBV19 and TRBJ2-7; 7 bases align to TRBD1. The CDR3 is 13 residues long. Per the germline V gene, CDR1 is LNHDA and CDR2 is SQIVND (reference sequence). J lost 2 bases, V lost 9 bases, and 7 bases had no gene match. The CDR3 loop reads CASRDSHAYEQYF. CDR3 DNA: TGTGCCAGCCGGGACAGTCATGCCTACGAGCAGTACTTC.

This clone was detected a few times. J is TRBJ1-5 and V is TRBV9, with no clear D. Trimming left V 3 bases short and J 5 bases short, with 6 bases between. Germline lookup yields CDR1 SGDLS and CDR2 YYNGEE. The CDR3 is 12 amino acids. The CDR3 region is CASSGRYQPQHF. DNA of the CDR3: TGTGCCAGCAGCGGCCGGTATCAGCCCCAGCATTTT.

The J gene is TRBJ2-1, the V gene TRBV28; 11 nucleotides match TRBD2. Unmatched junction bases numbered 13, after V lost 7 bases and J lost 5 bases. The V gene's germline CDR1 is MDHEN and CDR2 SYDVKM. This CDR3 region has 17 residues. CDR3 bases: TGTGCCAGCACCATAGGGGGACTAGCGGCCCGTCACAATGAGCAGTTCTTC. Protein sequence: CASTIGGLAARHNEQFF.

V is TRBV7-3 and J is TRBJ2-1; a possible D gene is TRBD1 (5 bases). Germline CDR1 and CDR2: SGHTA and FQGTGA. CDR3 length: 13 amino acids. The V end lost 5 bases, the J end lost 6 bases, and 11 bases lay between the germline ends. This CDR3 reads CASSQPGSNEQFF. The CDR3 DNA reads TGTGCCAGCAGCCAACCAGGGTCCAATGAGCAGTTCTTC.

This CDR3 reads CASRVGLAPYEQYF. The CDR3 bases are TGTGCCAGCAGGGTGGGACTAGCCCCTTACGAGCAGTACTTC. J is TRBJ2-7 and V is TRBV28; 9 bases align to TRBD2. Unmatched junction bases numbered 7, after V lost 6 bases and J lost 4 bases. Germline V CDR1 and CDR2: MDHEN, SYDVKM. The length of the CDR3 is 14 residues.

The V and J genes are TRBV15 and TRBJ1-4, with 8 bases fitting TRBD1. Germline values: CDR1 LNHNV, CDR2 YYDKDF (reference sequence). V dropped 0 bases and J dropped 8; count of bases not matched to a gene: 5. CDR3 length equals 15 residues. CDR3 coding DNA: TGTGCCACCAGCAGAGATACGAGGACAGGGGAAAAACTGTTTTTT. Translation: CATSRDTRTGEKLFF.

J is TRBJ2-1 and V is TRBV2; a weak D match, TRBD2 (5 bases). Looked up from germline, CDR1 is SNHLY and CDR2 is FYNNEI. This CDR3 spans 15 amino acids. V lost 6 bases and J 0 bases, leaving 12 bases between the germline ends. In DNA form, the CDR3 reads TGTGCCAGCAGAGCACTAGGGAGCTCCTACAATGAGCAGTTCTTC. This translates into CASRALGSSYNEQFF.

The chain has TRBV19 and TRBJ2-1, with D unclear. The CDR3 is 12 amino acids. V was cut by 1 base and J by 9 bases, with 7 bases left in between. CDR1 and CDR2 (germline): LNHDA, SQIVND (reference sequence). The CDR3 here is CASSIGFGEQFF. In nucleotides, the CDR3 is TGTGCCAGTAGTATAGGTTTCGGTGAGCAGTTCTTC.

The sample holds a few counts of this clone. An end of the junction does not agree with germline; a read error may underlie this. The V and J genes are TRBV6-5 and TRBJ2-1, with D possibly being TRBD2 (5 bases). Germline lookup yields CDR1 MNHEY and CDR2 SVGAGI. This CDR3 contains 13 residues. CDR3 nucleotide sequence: TGTGCCAGCAGGGAAGGGAGCGCTGCAACCCAGCTCTTC. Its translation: CASREGSAATQLF.

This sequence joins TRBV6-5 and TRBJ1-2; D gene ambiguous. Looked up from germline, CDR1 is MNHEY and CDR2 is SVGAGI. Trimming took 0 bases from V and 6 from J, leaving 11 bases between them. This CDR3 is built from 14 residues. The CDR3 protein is CASSYSYGGDGYTF. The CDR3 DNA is TGTGCCAGCAGTTACTCCTACGGAGGAGATGGCTACACCTTC.